Sequencing of this T cell receptor beta chain was carried out in a study of T-cell reconstitution after alpha-beta-depleted transplantation in children. Study-level points and caveats: Diversity of TCRbeta at day 60 was high in some patients, arising from surviving recipient T cells and thymic progenitors. At the one-year point after transplant, T-cell counts and TCRbeta diversity were found to come mostly from T cells that had been newly produced. Alpha-beta T cells about two months after transplant reportedly derived from several hundred expanded graft clones.

Researchers prepared the TCRbeta library using unique molecular identifiers, the study reports. TCRdb called the PCR reads again in MiXCR, with one record for every CDR3 protein. This table holds around 250,000 distinct CDR3 sequences, 20% to 30% found once. Germline V gene lookup returns CDR1 SGHRS and CDR2 YFSETQ. V was shortened by 4 bases and J by 1 base, with 19 bases between the two germline ends. This CDR3 region has 17 residues. A remark on this clonotype: Its specificity is unknown.

The TCR comes from a girl aged 2 to 9 with Fanconi anemia, due to receive a stem cell transplant. The sequenced sample was PBMCs, obtained before TCRalphabeta/CD19-depleted stem cell transplant. This chain connects TRBV5-1 to TRBJ2-3, with D possibly matching TRBD1 (5 bases). CDR3 loop: CASSRKTASEGTDTQYF. CDR3 nucleotides: TGCGCCAGCAGCCGAAAGACAGCCTCAGAGGGCACAGATACGCAGTATTTT.